The TCR beta chain under discussion was sequenced for a study of shared clonotypes between healthy human individuals. Regarding the study as a whole: Blood was the only sampled material, and tissue repertoires likely differ. Four donors held approximately 4.6% of naive CD4 clonotypes in common.

It was at deep level that the assay was run. Some clones are missing from TCRdb's copy, which holds only in-frame ones; the method was immunoSEQ multiplex PCR. Of millions of clones listed, about 95% are singletons. This CDR3 is built from 15 residues. In germline, CDR1 is MNHNS, CDR2 SASEGT. J was trimmed by 5 bases and V by 0 bases; bases with no gene match: 5. It was CD45RO-negative cells, positively selected for CCR7, that made up naive CD8 cells, with terminally differentiated effector memory CD45RA+ cells excluded. Participating donors were healthy, HIV-negative adults free of recent acute infections or vaccinations. In the case of this clone: The target antigen is unknown.

This TCR came from a man between 18 and 35 years old in good health. The gene calls are TRBV6-1 and TRBJ1-2, with TRBD1 identical over 8 bases. The source material was naive CD8+ T cells sorted from blood. CDR3 coding DNA: TGTGCCAGCAGTGAAGCGGCCCAGGGGGCGTATGGCTACACCTTC. Translation: CASSEAAQGAYGYTF.